A single sample gave rise to the 9 T cell receptor beta chains below, sequenced in a study of T cells in localized non-small cell lung cancer. The assay was immunoSEQ multiplex PCR, and TCRdb's table has in-frame clones only and misses some. The sample carries about 52,000 clones, 70% to 90% recorded once. Sequenced here: peripheral blood, sampled before any cancer treatment. The receptors shown here come from an older male donor with stage III squamous cell lung carcinoma.

The J gene is TRBJ2-1, the V gene TRBV29-1, with unresolved D. CDR3 length equals 12 residues. In germline, CDR1 is SQVTM, CDR2 ANQGSEA. V was pared by 7 bases and J by 7 bases, with 14 bases between. The CDR3 coding sequence is TGCAGCGCCGTCGCTGCTTGGAATGAGCAGTTCTTC. Translation: CSAVAAWNEQFF.

Regarding this clone: Germline and junction disagree at one end, which may indicate a read error. The chain couples TRBV5-1 to TRBJ2-3; 12 bases are shared with TRBD2. Germline V gene data show CDR1 as SGHRS and CDR2 as YFSETQ. This CDR3 spans 13 amino acids. In nucleotides, the CDR3 is TGCGCCAGCAGCTTGTGGACTAGCGGGGTAGTGAATTTT. Residues: CASSLWTSGVVNF.

This clone was recorded a few times. This rearrangement joins TRBV5-6 to TRBJ1-1; no definite D call. The CDR3 has 14 residues. Germline CDR1 reads SGHDT; CDR2 reads YYEEEE. V lost 6 bases to trimming and J lost 1 base, with 13 bases between them. The CDR3 coding sequence is TGTGCCAGCACCCCCTGGGCGGGGAACACTGAAGCTTTCTTT. Its protein is CASTPWAGNTEAFF.

The chain combines TRBV9 with TRBJ2-1, with 10 bases fitting TRBD2. J lost 2 bases, V lost 4 bases, and 3 bases had no gene match. This CDR3 has 15 amino acids. Per the germline V gene, CDR1 is SGDLS and CDR2 is YYNGEE. The CDR3 here is CASSSGGATYNEQFF. The CDR3 DNA is TGTGCCAGCAGCAGCGGGGGGGCCACCTACAATGAGCAGTTCTTC. Drawing the rest from reference TRBV9 and TRBJ2-1, the complete variable domain is DSGVTQTPKHLITATGQRVTLRCSPRSGDLSVYWYQQSLDQGLQFLIQYYNGEERAKGNILERFSAQQFPDLHSELNLSSLELGDSALYFCASSSGGATYNEQFFGPGTRLTVL.

The chain is built from TRBV5-1 and TRBJ1-1; 10 bases agree with TRBD1. Germline V gene sequence: CDR1 SGHRS, CDR2 YFSETQ. The CDR3 extends over 15 amino acids. With 6 bases clipped from V and 4 bases from J, the junction kept 9 bases outside the gene matches. The CDR3 DNA sequence: TGCGCCAGCAAATCCGGGACAGGGGATCTCACTGAAGCTTTCTTT. This codes for CASKSGTGDLTEAFF.

This clone has only one observation. The V gene is TRBV2, the J gene TRBJ2-2; D is possibly TRBD1 or TRBD2 (5 bases each). The V gene's germline CDR1 is SNHLY and CDR2 FYNNEI. The germline V and J ends were trimmed by 6 bases and 1 base, with 18 bases remaining between them. This CDR3 is built from 17 residues. The CDR3 region is CASRPGANRRNTGELFF. In DNA form, the CDR3 reads TGTGCCAGCAGGCCCGGGGCGAATAGAAGGAACACCGGGGAGCTGTTTTTT.

This sequence joins TRBV28 and TRBJ2-7, with 11 bases lining up with TRBD1. This CDR3 comprises 13 residues. V trimming: 6 bases; J trimming: 6 bases; junction bases outside the gene matches: 4. The germline CDR1 and CDR2 sequences are MDHEN and SYDVKM. The CDR3 coding sequence is TGTGCCAGCAGGCCGGGACAGGGGGGCGAGCAGTACTTC. This codes for CASRPGQGGEQYF.

V usage is TRBV7-6 and J usage is TRBJ2-5; TRBD1 matches at 7 bases. With V trimmed by 6 bases and J by 5 bases, 6 bases remained unmatched. The CDR3 consists of 13 residues. Per germline, CDR1 SGHVS and CDR2 FNYEAQ. CDR3 sequence: CASSRRGQETQYF. The CDR3, as DNA: TGTGCCAGCAGTAGAAGGGGGCAGGAGACCCAGTACTTC.

The rearrangement uses TRBV7-9 and TRBJ2-2; D is perhaps TRBD2 (6 bases). V was cut by 11 bases and J by 0 bases, with 10 bases left in between. CDR1 is SEHNR and CDR2 is FQNEAQ in the germline V gene (reference sequence). The CDR3 is made up of 13 amino acids. Here the CDR3 reads CAGDFPNTGELFF. The CDR3 DNA follows: TGTGCCGGGGACTTCCCGAACACCGGGGAGCTGTTTTTT.